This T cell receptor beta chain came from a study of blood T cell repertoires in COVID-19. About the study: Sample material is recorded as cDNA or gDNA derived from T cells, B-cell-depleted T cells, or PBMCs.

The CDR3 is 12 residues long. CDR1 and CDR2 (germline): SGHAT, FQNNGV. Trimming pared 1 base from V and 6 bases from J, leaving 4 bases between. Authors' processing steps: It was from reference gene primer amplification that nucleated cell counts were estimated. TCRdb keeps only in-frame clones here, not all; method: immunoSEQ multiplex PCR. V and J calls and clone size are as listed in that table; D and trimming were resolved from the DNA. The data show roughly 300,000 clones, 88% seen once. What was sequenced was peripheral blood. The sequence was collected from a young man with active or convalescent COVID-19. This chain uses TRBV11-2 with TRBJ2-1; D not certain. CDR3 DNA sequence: TGTGCCAGCAGCTTAGCGTTCAATGAGCAGTTCTTC. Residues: CASSLAFNEQFF.